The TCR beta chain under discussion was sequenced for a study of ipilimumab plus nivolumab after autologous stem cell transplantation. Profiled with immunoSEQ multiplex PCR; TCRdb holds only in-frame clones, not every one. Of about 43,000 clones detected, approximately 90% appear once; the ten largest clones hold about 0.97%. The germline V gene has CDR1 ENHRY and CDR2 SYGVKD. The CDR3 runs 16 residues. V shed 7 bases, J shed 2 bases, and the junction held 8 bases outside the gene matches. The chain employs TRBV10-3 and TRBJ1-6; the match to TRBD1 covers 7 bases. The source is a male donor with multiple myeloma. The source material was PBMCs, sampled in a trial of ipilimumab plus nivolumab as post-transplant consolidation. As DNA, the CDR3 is TGTGCCATCAAAAAAGGGGGCTCGGCCTATAATTCACCCCTCCACTTT. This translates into CAIKKGGSAYNSPLHF.